This TCR beta chain was captured in a study of blood T cell repertoires in COVID-19. In the study overall: The study drew acute and convalescent COVID-19 samples from the United States, Italy and Spain. Sources were T cells, B-cell-depleted T cells, or PBMCs; the material itself was cDNA or gDNA.

Trimming left V 6 bases short and J 6 bases short, with 19 bases between. Germline values: CDR1 SGHRS, CDR2 YFSETQ. This CDR3 has 14 residues. Followed longitudinally, the Seattle patients had been enrolled during active infection. Authors' data handling: The assay estimated nucleated cells by amplifying reference gene primers. Data came from immunoSEQ multiplex PCR; TCRdb stores just in-frame clones and leaves some out. D and trimming come from the DNA, and the V and J calls and clone size come from that table. The table records around 300,000 clones, 90% of them present only once. Sample: peripheral blood. The chain uses TRBV5-1 and TRBJ2-7; perhaps TRBD1 as D (5 bases). This receptor was identified in a woman in her 30s with COVID-19, enrolled during active disease. In nucleotides, the CDR3 is TGCGCCAGCAAGGCCGGGTCGACAGATTTCGAGCAGTACTTC. Residues: CASKAGSTDFEQYF.